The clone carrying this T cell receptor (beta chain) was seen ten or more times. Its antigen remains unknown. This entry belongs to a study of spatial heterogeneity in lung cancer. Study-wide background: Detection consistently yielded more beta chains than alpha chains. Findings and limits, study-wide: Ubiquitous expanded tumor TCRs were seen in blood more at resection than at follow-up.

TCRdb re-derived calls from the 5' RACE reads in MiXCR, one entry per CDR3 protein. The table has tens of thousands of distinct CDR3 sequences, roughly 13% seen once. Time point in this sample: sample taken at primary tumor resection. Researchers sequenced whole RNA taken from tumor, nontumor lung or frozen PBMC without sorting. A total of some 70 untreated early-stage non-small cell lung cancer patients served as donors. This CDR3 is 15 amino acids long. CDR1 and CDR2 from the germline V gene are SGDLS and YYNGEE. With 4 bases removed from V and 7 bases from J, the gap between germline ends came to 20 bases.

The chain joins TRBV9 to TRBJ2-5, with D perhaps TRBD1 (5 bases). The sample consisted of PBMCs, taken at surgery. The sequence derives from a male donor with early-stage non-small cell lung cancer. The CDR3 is CASSPLLDNEGTQYF. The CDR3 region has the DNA TGTGCCAGCAGCCCACTATTGGACAACGAAGGGACCCAGTACTTC.